This note documents a single T cell receptor (beta chain) sequence. No antigen is known for it. Here immunoSEQ multiplex PCR was the method, and the copy in TCRdb shows in-frame clones only, minus some. The table lists 110,000 or so clones, around 86% of them singletons. Trimming at V came to 3 bases and at J to 5 bases, leaving 11 bases not matched to a gene. CDR1 is SGHRS, CDR2 YFSETQ, per germline. The length of the CDR3 is 16 residues. The sample is drawn from a study of T cell responses to AZD1222 COVID-19 vaccine. Study-wide points: The CD4 TCRs associated with vaccination extended across spike and predominated at 160-218 and 743-854. The donor cohort was predominantly white British with a female majority, and clonal diversity may have been underestimated. After two AZD1222 doses, spike-specific TCR breadth and depth rose versus day 0.

The J gene is TRBJ1-2, the V gene TRBV5-1, with TRBD1 identical over 9 bases. The source was peripheral blood, collected 28 days after the second AZD1222 dose. The TCR comes from an adult who received the AZD1222 COVID-19 vaccine. The CDR3 nucleotides read TGCGCCAGCAGCTCCCCCGTGGACAGGGGCGAGTATGGCTACACCTTC. It encodes CASSSPVDRGEYGYTF.